Listed below are T cell receptor beta chains from one sample, sequenced in a study of blood T cell repertoires in COVID-19. Here immunoSEQ multiplex PCR was the method, and the copy in TCRdb shows in-frame clones only, minus some. Of some 380,000 clones listed, approximately 86% are singletons. The sequencing input was PBMCs or T cells enriched from blood (not recorded which). These receptor sequences come from a woman between 40 and 55 years old with acute COVID-19. The CDR3 runs from the conserved cysteine through the conserved F or W. Fields, in order: D gene, J gene, clone size, V gene, CDR3 protein, CDR3 DNA. D genes are given only for firm matches. Not all rows give a size; the values are once, few, many and, for expanded clones, a class.

d_gene: TRBD1
j_gene: TRBJ1-5
abundance: few
v_gene: TRBV7-8
CDR3aa: CASSLVAGQGFQPQHF
CDR3nt: TGTGCCAGCAGCTTAGTAGCTGGACAGGGGTTTCAGCCCCAGCATTTT

d_gene: TRBD1
j_gene: TRBJ2-7
abundance: once
v_gene: TRBV3-1/TRBV3-2
CDR3aa: CASSTGGYEQYF
CDR3nt: TGTGCCAGCAGCACAGGGGGCTACGAGCAGTACTTC

d_gene: NA
j_gene: TRBJ1-4
abundance: NA
v_gene: TRBV14
CDR3aa: CASSQEPEPGGEKLFF
CDR3nt: TGTGCCAGCAGCCAAGAACCAGAGCCGGGAGGTGAAAAACTGTTTTTT

d_gene: TRBD1
j_gene: TRBJ1-1
abundance: NA
v_gene: TRBV18
CDR3aa: CASSPQGGSTEAFF
CDR3nt: TGTGCCAGCTCACCTCAGGGGGGAAGCACTGAAGCTTTCTTT

d_gene: TRBD1
j_gene: TRBJ2-7
abundance: once
v_gene: TRBV7-8
CDR3aa: CASSLATGVGLEQYF
CDR3nt: TGTGCCAGCAGCTTGGCGACAGGGGTTGGCCTCGAGCAGTACTTC

d_gene: NA
j_gene: TRBJ2-7
abundance: NA
v_gene: TRBV4-1
CDR3aa: CASSRVILGGGREQYF
CDR3nt: TGCGCCAGCAGCCGCGTCATCCTAGGAGGGGGCCGGGAGCAGTACTTC

d_gene: TRBD2
j_gene: TRBJ2-2
abundance: NA
v_gene: TRBV3-1/TRBV3-2
CDR3aa: CASSQRGGNTGELFF
CDR3nt: TGTGCCAGCAGCCAACGGGGGGGCAACACCGGGGAGCTGTTTTTT

d_gene: NA
j_gene: TRBJ2-6
abundance: NA
v_gene: TRBV4-2
CDR3aa: CASSLGIGAGANVLTF
CDR3nt: TGTGCCAGCAGCCTCGGAATAGGGGCTGGGGCCAACGTCCTGACTTTC

d_gene: NA
j_gene: TRBJ2-7
abundance: NA
v_gene: TRBV5-8
CDR3aa: CASSSHPGSSYEQYF
CDR3nt: TGTGCCAGCAGCAGCCACCCGGGAAGCTCCTACGAGCAGTACTTC

d_gene: NA
j_gene: TRBJ1-6
abundance: once
v_gene: TRBV6-5
CDR3aa: CASRPDDRLGSPLHF
CDR3nt: TGTGCCAGCAGACCAGACGACAGGCTTGGTTCACCCCTCCACTTT

d_gene: TRBD2
j_gene: TRBJ2-1
abundance: NA
v_gene: TRBV5-4
CDR3aa: CASSRRSGGGAGEQFF
CDR3nt: TGTGCCAGCAGCAGACGCTCGGGCGGGGGGGCCGGTGAGCAGTTCTTC

d_gene: TRBD1
j_gene: TRBJ1-1
abundance: once
v_gene: TRBV30
CDR3aa: CAWKGGRTTEAFF
CDR3nt: TGTGCCTGGAAAGGGGGCAGAACCACTGAAGCTTTCTTT

d_gene: NA
j_gene: TRBJ2-1
abundance: NA
v_gene: TRBV12-3/TRBV12-4
CDR3aa: CASSFRGFNEQFF
CDR3nt: TGTGCCAGCAGTTTTCGAGGGTTCAATGAGCAGTTCTTC

d_gene: NA
j_gene: TRBJ1-1
abundance: NA
v_gene: TRBV9
CDR3aa: CASSVGSELGNTEAFF
CDR3nt: TGTGCCAGCAGCGTAGGATCGGAGCTCGGGAACACTGAAGCTTTCTTT

d_gene: TRBD1
j_gene: TRBJ1-5
abundance: NA
v_gene: TRBV6-5
CDR3aa: CASSPTGEGNQPQHF
CDR3nt: TGTGCCAGCAGCCCGACAGGGGAGGGGAATCAGCCCCAGCATTTT

d_gene: TRBD1
j_gene: TRBJ2-7
abundance: NA
v_gene: TRBV27
CDR3aa: CASGQGPSYEQYF
CDR3nt: TGTGCCAGCGGACAGGGGCCCTCCTACGAGCAGTACTTC

d_gene: NA
j_gene: TRBJ1-2
abundance: NA
v_gene: TRBV2
CDR3aa: CASSELIAVQNYGYTF
CDR3nt: TGTGCCAGCAGTGAATTGATTGCGGTTCAGAACTATGGCTACACCTTC

d_gene: TRBD1
j_gene: TRBJ1-2
abundance: NA
v_gene: TRBV5-1
CDR3aa: CASSLLDRDYGYTF
CDR3nt: TGCGCCAGCAGCTTACTCGACAGGGACTATGGCTACACCTTC

d_gene: TRBD1
j_gene: TRBJ1-6
abundance: NA
v_gene: TRBV5-6
CDR3aa: CASSHGTGDDSPLHF
CDR3nt: TGTGCCAGCAGCCACGGGACAGGGGACGATTCACCCCTCCACTTT

d_gene: TRBD1
j_gene: TRBJ1-4
abundance: NA
v_gene: TRBV2
CDR3aa: CASSEETGLNEKLFF
CDR3nt: TGTGCCAGCAGTGAAGAGACAGGGCTTAATGAAAAACTGTTTTTT

d_gene: NA
j_gene: TRBJ1-1
abundance: once
v_gene: TRBV30
CDR3aa: CAWSLGLNTEAFF
CDR3nt: TGTGCCTGGAGTCTGGGGCTGAACACTGAAGCTTTCTTT

d_gene: NA
j_gene: TRBJ1-1
abundance: NA
v_gene: TRBV23-1
CDR3aa: CASSQEERGRMNTEAFF
CDR3nt: TGCGCCAGCAGTCAAGAGGAGCGGGGGCGGATGAACACTGAAGCTTTCTTT

d_gene: NA
j_gene: TRBJ1-6
abundance: NA
v_gene: TRBV6-1
CDR3aa: CASSESVGHGLSNSPLHF
CDR3nt: TGTGCCAGCAGTGAATCTGTGGGACATGGGCTTAGTAATTCACCCCTCCACTTT

d_gene: NA
j_gene: TRBJ1-1
abundance: NA
v_gene: TRBV6-5
CDR3aa: CASRLQGLTEAFF
CDR3nt: TGTGCCAGCAGACTTCAGGGACTCACTGAAGCTTTCTTT

d_gene: NA
j_gene: TRBJ1-1
abundance: NA
v_gene: TRBV7-8
CDR3aa: CASSLALGGANTEAFF
CDR3nt: TGTGCCAGCAGCTTAGCCCTAGGTGGTGCGAACACTGAAGCTTTCTTT

d_gene: NA
j_gene: TRBJ2-1
abundance: few
v_gene: TRBV2
CDR3aa: CASRYSRNEQFF
CDR3nt: TGTGCCAGCAGATACAGCCGCAATGAGCAGTTCTTC

d_gene: NA
j_gene: TRBJ1-5
abundance: NA
v_gene: TRBV6-6
CDR3aa: CASSYAAEDQPQHF
CDR3nt: TGTGCCAGCAGTTACGCGGCAGAGGATCAGCCCCAGCATTTT

d_gene: NA
j_gene: TRBJ2-5
abundance: NA
v_gene: TRBV15
CDR3aa: CATSRAGGRGETQYF
CDR3nt: TGTGCCACCAGCAGAGCCGGAGGCAGGGGAGAGACCCAGTACTTC

d_gene: TRBD1
j_gene: TRBJ1-2
abundance: NA
v_gene: TRBV7-9
CDR3aa: CASSSWTGSNYGYTF
CDR3nt: TGTGCCAGCAGCTCCTGGACAGGGAGCAACTATGGCTACACCTTC

d_gene: TRBD2
j_gene: TRBJ2-1
abundance: few
v_gene: TRBV11-3
CDR3aa: CASSEGRLAVNEQFF
CDR3nt: TGTGCCAGCAGCGAGGGGCGACTAGCGGTTAATGAGCAGTTCTTC

d_gene: TRBD1
j_gene: TRBJ1-1
abundance: NA
v_gene: TRBV11-2
CDR3aa: CASSPRQGFTEAFF
CDR3nt: TGTGCCAGCAGCCCCCGACAGGGGTTTACTGAAGCTTTCTTT

d_gene: NA
j_gene: TRBJ2-5
abundance: NA
v_gene: TRBV5-6
CDR3aa: CASSFLAGKIQETQYF
CDR3nt: TGTGCCAGCAGCTTTCTGGCGGGGAAAATCCAAGAGACCCAGTACTTC

d_gene: NA
j_gene: TRBJ2-5
abundance: NA
v_gene: TRBV20-1
CDR3aa: CSASWLRGQETQYF
CDR3nt: TGCAGTGCTAGTTGGTTGCGCGGTCAAGAGACCCAGTACTTC

d_gene: NA
j_gene: TRBJ1-2
abundance: NA
v_gene: TRBV7-8
CDR3aa: CASSPEQYLNYGYTF
CDR3nt: TGTGCCAGCAGCCCTGAACAGTACCTTAACTATGGCTACACCTTC

d_gene: NA
j_gene: TRBJ1-2
abundance: NA
v_gene: TRBV5-1
CDR3aa: CASSPAGDGYTF
CDR3nt: TGCGCCAGCAGCCCCGCGGGTGATGGCTACACCTTC

d_gene: NA
j_gene: TRBJ2-5
abundance: few
v_gene: TRBV5-1
CDR3aa: CASSLQPGSGTQYF
CDR3nt: TGCGCCAGCAGCTTGCAGCCAGGGTCGGGGACCCAGTACTTC

d_gene: TRBD2
j_gene: TRBJ2-3
abundance: NA
v_gene: TRBV2
CDR3aa: CASSGAGGLADTQYF
CDR3nt: TGTGCCAGCAGTGGGGCGGGGGGGTTAGCAGATACGCAGTATTTT

d_gene: NA
j_gene: TRBJ2-1
abundance: NA
v_gene: TRBV10-1
CDR3aa: CASSETGNQEQFF
CDR3nt: TGCGCCAGCAGTGAAACAGGAAATCAGGAGCAGTTCTTC

d_gene: TRBD1
j_gene: TRBJ2-7
abundance: NA
v_gene: TRBV25-1
CDR3aa: CASSGPWTGRESYEQYF
CDR3nt: TGTGCCAGCAGTGGACCCTGGACAGGGCGAGAGTCCTACGAGCAGTACTTC

d_gene: TRBD1
j_gene: TRBJ1-1
abundance: NA
v_gene: TRBV6-5
CDR3aa: CASTTGGYGAEAFF
CDR3nt: TGTGCCAGCACGACAGGGGGCTATGGCGCTGAAGCTTTCTTT

d_gene: NA
j_gene: TRBJ1-5
abundance: NA
v_gene: TRBV2
CDR3aa: CASRGGVNQPQHF
CDR3nt: TGTGCCAGCAGGGGGGGAGTCAATCAGCCCCAGCATTTT

d_gene: TRBD2
j_gene: TRBJ2-3
abundance: NA
v_gene: TRBV30
CDR3aa: CAWSLLHNGGAWDTQYF
CDR3nt: TGTGCCTGGAGCCTCCTACATAACGGGGGGGCCTGGGATACGCAGTATTTT

d_gene: TRBD1
j_gene: TRBJ2-3
abundance: NA
v_gene: TRBV10-3
CDR3aa: CASGQGQPDTQYF
CDR3nt: TGTGCCTCGGGACAGGGTCAGCCAGATACGCAGTATTTT

d_gene: TRBD1
j_gene: TRBJ2-3
abundance: NA
v_gene: TRBV9
CDR3aa: CASSVEGRGRDTQYF
CDR3nt: TGTGCCAGCAGCGTAGAGGGCAGGGGGCGAGATACGCAGTATTTT

d_gene: TRBD1
j_gene: TRBJ1-4
abundance: NA
v_gene: TRBV29-1
CDR3aa: CSVGTGGWDKLFF
CDR3nt: TGCAGCGTTGGGACAGGGGGATGGGACAAACTGTTTTTT

d_gene: NA
j_gene: TRBJ1-1
abundance: NA
v_gene: TRBV10-3
CDR3aa: CATGPGDTEAFF
CDR3nt: TGTGCCACCGGACCAGGGGACACTGAAGCTTTCTTT

d_gene: TRBD1
j_gene: TRBJ2-3
abundance: few
v_gene: TRBV30
CDR3aa: CAWSTTPSGGWQYF
CDR3nt: TGTGCCTGGAGTACGACCCCCTCAGGGGGTTGGCAGTATTTT

d_gene: TRBD1
j_gene: TRBJ2-3
abundance: NA
v_gene: TRBV11-3
CDR3aa: CASSLGQGSTDTQYF
CDR3nt: TGTGCCAGCAGCCTGGGACAGGGCAGCACAGATACGCAGTATTTT

d_gene: NA
j_gene: TRBJ1-1
abundance: few
v_gene: TRBV18
CDR3aa: CASSEAGAEAFF
CDR3nt: TGTGCCAGCTCGGAGGCAGGGGCCGAAGCTTTCTTT

d_gene: TRBD1
j_gene: TRBJ1-2
abundance: once
v_gene: TRBV10-2
CDR3aa: CASSESNRGRIGYTF
CDR3nt: TGCGCCAGCAGTGAGTCGAACAGGGGGCGCATTGGCTACACCTTC